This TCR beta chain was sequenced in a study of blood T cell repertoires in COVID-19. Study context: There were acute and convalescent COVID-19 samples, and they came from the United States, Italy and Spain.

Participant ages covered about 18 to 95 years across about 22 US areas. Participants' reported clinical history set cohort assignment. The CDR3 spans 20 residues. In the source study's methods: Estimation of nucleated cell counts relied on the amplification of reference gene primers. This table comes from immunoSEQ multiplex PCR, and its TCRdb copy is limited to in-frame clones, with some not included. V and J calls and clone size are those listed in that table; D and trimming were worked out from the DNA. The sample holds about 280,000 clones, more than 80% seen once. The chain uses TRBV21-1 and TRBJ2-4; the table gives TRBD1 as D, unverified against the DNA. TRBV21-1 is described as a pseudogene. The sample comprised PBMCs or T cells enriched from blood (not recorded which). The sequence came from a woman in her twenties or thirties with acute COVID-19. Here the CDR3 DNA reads TGTGCCAGTCTATGTCAGGATGGTGGTCCAAGGGGCCCCGTCAAAAACATTCAGTACTTC. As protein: CASLCQDGGPRGPVKNIQYF.